This paragraph covers one T cell receptor beta chain sequence. What this receptor recognizes is not known. Nothing much larger sits one base from this clone, and base qualities are not available. The data were taken from a study of shared clonotypes between healthy human individuals (dated by TCRdb to the early 2020s). About the investigation overall: Three men and a couple of women, aged 18 to 49 years, made up the cohort. For each donor, CD4 naive and CD4 memory were each given three plates, CD8 naive was given two plates, and CD8 memory was given one plate. The study deeply sequenced blood TCR repertoires of five healthy adults to estimate repertoire size and the extent of clonotype sharing between individuals. Different laboratories and diverse techniques were used to prepare libraries and sequence TCR repertoires, to increase sequencing depth and limit assay-specific biases. Per donor, leukapheresis produced somewhere between about 0.94 and 9.5 billion PBMCs.

Healthy HIV-negative adults with no recently reported acute infections or vaccinations were included as donors. Every donor was a Caucasian adult residing in Nashville, Tennessee, USA. CD4+ T cells were enriched through magnetic negative selection, after which naive cells were positively selected on CD45RA and the remaining negative fraction served as the memory subset. Blood was collected by leukapheresis, and PBMCs were isolated by Ficoll-Histopaque density gradient centrifugation and then cryopreserved in liquid nitrogen vapor phase. Analytical flow cytometry was used to check the purity and quantity of every magnetically sorted T cell population. Genomic DNA was isolated from each sorted fraction and quantified by UV absorbance on a Nanodrop 2000c. Using the deep immunoSEQ assay, multiplex PCR amplified TCR CDR3 regions from genomic DNA. Genomic DNA extracted from each cell subset was distributed evenly over all wells of several immunoSEQ 96-well plates, and each plate served as one replicate. For sorted subsets, 150 to 250 ng of genomic DNA, equivalent to 25,000 to 35,000 T cell genomes, went into each replicate PCR. Purified libraries were measured with a Qubit 3.0 fluorometer, size-checked on a Bioanalyzer 2100, and measured again with the KAPA Library Quantification kit. A separate single-read 150-cycle Illumina NextSeq 550 flow cell was used to sequence each immunoSEQ 96-well plate. The published analysis was carried out like this. The immunoSEQ output contained only junctional sequences without quality scores, so filtering could not match that applied to full-length reads. Sequences were annotated with PyIR, a Python wrapper for IgBLAST v1.9, using IMGT germline references to assign V/J genes and CDR3. Reads with weak V/J assignments (E-value above 1e-6), missing CDR3, stop codons, out-of-frame junctions, or ambiguous translated residues were removed. V3J clonotypes were defined as sequences sharing an identical inferred V gene, J gene, and CDR3 amino acid sequence. Percentage overlap between repertoires was calculated by dividing the number of shared unique clonotypes by the size of the smaller repertoire. Repertoire richness was assessed with RTK rarefaction, the Chao1 estimator, and Recon v2.1 estimates of unobserved clonotypes. For all TCRbeta clonotypes obtained by the gDNA method from a handful of donors, generation probabilities were computed with OLGA. The clones in this table, taken by TCRdb from immuneACCESS, are in-frame only. Not every clone is retained; where verified, under half of the shortfall comes from an unresolved V gene, and the cause of the rest is unknown. That table is the source of V, J and clone size, and D and trimming were worked out from the DNA. Recorded for this sample are millions of clones; approximately 90% of them occurred a single time. 0.13% to 0.15% of the sample belongs to the ten largest clones.

Counted from cysteine to phenylalanine, this CDR3 has 16 amino acids. CDR3 DNA only is kept here, 48 bases in frame from base 1. Trimming accounts for 2 bases at V and 7 bases at J, while the number of junction bases matched to no gene is 13. The germline V gene (reference sequence) specifies GTSNPN as CDR1 and SVGIG as CDR2. General findings and caveats noted by the study authors: The small number of donors limited the genetic and exposure-history diversity represented. Rarefaction of sorted-subset datasets indicated incomplete sequencing despite the large sequencing depth. Pairwise subsampling led to the expectation that sequencing depth would affect the degree of clonotype sharing among donors. Clonotypes shared by all four sorted-subset donors showed higher generation probabilities than non-shared clonotypes. Sampling was limited to blood, and TCR repertoires in tissue likely differ from TCR repertoires in blood. Estimated clonotype richness was generally larger for naive than for memory subsets. Approximately 5% of naive CD4, around 3.5% of naive CD8, around 2.3% of memory CD4, and roughly 0.4% of memory CD8 clonotypes were shared across several donors.

Sequencing was carried out using naive CD4+ T cells sorted from blood. In light of the paper, this sample's cell subset or site label describes: CD45RA+ positively selected. The sequence links TRBV30 to TRBJ1-4; 7 junctional bases match TRBD1. The receptor comes from a man aged 18-30 years in good health. The CDR3 in this case is CAWSPPKGQGGEKLFF. The nucleotide sequence is TGTGCCTGGAGTCCTCCGAAGGGGCAGGGGGGTGAAAAACTGTTTTTT.